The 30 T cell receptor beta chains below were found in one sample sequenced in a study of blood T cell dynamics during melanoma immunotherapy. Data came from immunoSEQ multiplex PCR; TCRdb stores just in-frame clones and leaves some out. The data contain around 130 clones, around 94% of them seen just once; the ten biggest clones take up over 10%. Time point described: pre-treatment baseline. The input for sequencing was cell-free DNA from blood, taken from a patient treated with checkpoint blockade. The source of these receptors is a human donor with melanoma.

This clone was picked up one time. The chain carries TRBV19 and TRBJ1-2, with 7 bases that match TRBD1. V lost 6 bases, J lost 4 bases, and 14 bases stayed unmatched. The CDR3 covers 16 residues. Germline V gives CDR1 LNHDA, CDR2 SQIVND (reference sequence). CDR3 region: CASSPRWDSRLYGYTF. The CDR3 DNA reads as TGTGCCAGTAGCCCCCGATGGGACAGCCGCCTCTATGGCTACACCTTC. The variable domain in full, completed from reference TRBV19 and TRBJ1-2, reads DGGITQSPKYLFRKEGQNVTLSCEQNLNHDAMYWYRQDPGQGLRLIYYSQIVNDFQKGDIAEGYSVSREKKESFPLTVTSAQKNPTAFYLCASSPRWDSRLYGYTFGSGTRLTVV.

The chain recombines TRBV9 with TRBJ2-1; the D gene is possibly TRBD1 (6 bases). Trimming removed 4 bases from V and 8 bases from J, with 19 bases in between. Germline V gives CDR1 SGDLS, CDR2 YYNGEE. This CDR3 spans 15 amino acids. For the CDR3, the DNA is TGTGCCAGCAGCACGCGACAGGAATCCAGCGATGAGCAGTTCTTC. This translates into CASSTRQESSDEQFF.

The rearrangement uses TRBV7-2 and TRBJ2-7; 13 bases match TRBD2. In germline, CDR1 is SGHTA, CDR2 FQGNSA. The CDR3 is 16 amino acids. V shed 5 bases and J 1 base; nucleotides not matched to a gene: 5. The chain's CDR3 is CASSGWGLAGSYEQYF. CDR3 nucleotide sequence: TGTGCCAGCAGCGGATGGGGACTAGCGGGATCCTACGAGCAGTACTTC.

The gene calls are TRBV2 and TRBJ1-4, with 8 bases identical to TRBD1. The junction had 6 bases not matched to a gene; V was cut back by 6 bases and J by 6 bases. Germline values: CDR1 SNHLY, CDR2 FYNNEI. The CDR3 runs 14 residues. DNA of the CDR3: TGTGCCAGCAGCGGTGGGACAGGCCATGAAAAACTGTTTTTT. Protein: CASSGGTGHEKLFF.

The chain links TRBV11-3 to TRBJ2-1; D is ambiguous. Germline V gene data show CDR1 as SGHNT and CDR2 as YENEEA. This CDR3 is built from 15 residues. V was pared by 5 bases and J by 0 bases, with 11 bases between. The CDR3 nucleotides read TGTGCCAGCAGCCAAGGGCTGAACTCCTACAATGAGCAGTTCTTC. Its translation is CASSQGLNSYNEQFF.

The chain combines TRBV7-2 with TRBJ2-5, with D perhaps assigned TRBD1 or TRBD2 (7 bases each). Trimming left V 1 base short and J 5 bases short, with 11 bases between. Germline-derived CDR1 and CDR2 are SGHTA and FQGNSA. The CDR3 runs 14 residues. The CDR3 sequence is CASSLGRGGETQYF. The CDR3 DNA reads TGTGCCAGCAGCTTAGGCAGGGGGGGGGAGACCCAGTACTTC.

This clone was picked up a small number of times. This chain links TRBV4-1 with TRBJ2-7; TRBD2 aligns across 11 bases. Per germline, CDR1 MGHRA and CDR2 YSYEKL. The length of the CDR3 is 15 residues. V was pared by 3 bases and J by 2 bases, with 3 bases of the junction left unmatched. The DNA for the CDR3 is TGCGCCAGCAGCCACCCGACTAGCGGGACCTACGAGCAGTACTTC. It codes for CASSHPTSGTYEQYF.

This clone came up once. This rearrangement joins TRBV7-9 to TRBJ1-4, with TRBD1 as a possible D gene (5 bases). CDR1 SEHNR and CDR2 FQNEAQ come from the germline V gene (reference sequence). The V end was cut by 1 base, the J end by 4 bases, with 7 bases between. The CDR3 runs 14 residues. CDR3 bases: TGTGCCAGCAGCTTAGGGGGGTTTAATGAAAAACTGTTTTTT. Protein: CASSLGGFNEKLFF. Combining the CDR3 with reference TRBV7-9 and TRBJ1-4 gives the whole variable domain DTGVSQNPRHKITKRGQNVTFRCDPISEHNRLYWYRQTLGQGPEFLTYFQNEAQLEKSRLLSDRFSAERPKGSFSTLEIQRTEQGDSAMYLCASSLGGFNEKLFFGSGTQLSVL.

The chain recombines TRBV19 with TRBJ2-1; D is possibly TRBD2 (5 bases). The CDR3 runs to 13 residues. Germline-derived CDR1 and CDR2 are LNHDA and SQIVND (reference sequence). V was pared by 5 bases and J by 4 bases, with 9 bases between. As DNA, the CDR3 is TGTGCCAGTAGTCAACGGGAATACAATGAGCAGTTCTTC. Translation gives CASSQREYNEQFF.

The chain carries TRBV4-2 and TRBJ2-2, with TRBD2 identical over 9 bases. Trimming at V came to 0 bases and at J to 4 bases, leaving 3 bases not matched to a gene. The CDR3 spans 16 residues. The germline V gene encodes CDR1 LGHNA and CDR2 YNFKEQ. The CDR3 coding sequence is TGTGCCAGCAGCCAAGATCCAGCGGGGGGCACCGGGGAGCTGTTTTTT. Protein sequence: CASSQDPAGGTGELFF.

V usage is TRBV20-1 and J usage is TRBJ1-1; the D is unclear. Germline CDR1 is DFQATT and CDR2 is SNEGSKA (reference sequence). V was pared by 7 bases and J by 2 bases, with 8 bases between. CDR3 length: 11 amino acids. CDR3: CSVQRNTEAFF. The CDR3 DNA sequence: TGCAGTGTTCAGAGAAACACTGAAGCTTTCTTT.

The CDR3 DNA reads TGTGCCAGCAGCGGGGGGACGCGCTATGGCTACACCTTC. Its protein product is CASSGGTRYGYTF. The rearrangement joins TRBV14 to TRBJ1-2, with D possibly TRBD1 on 5 matching bases. The CDR3 spans 13 residues. In germline, CDR1 is SGHDN, CDR2 FVKESK. The V gene lost 5 bases and the J gene lost 4 bases, with 11 bases spanning the gap.

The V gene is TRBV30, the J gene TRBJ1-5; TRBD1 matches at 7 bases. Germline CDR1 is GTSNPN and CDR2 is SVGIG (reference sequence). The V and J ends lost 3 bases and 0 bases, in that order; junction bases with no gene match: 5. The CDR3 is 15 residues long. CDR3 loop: CAWRGDSFSNQPQHF. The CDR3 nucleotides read TGTGCCTGGAGGGGGGACAGCTTTAGCAATCAGCCCCAGCATTTT. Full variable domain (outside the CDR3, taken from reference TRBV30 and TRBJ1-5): SQTIHQWPATLVQPVGSPLSLECTVEGTSNPNLYWYRQAAGRGLQLLFYSVGIGQISSEVPQNLSASRPQDRQFILSSKKLLLSDSGFYLCAWRGDSFSNQPQHFGDGTRLSIL.

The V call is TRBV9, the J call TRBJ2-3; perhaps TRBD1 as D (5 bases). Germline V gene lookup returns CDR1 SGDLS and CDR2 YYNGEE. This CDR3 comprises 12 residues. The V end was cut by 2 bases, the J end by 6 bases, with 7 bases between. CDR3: CASSVSGDTQYF. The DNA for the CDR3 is TGTGCCAGCAGCGTGTCAGGGGATACGCAGTATTTT.

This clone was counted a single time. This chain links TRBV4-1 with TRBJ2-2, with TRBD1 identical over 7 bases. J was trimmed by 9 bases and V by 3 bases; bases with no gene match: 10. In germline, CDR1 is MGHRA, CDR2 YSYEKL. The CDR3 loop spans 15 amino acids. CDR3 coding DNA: TGCGCCAGCAGCCAGTCCTTCTACAGGGGCCGGGAGCTGTTTTTT. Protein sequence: CASSQSFYRGRELFF.

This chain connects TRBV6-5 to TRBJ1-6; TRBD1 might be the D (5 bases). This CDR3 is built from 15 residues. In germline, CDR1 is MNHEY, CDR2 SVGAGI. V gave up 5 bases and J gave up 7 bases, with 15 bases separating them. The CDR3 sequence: CASSPGGGVNSPLHF. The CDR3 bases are TGTGCCAGCAGTCCGGGGGGAGGGGTCAATTCACCCCTCCACTTT.

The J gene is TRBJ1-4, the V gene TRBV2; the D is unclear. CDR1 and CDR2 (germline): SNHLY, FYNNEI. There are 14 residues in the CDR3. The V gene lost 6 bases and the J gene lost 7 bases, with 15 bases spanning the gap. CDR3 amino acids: CASSGSGSSEKLFF. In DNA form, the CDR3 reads TGTGCCAGCAGCGGGTCGGGTTCAAGTGAAAAACTGTTTTTT.

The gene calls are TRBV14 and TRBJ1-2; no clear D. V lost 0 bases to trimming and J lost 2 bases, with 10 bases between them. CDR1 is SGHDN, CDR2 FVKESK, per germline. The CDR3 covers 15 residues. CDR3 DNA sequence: TGTGCCAGCAGCCAAGAGGTACACCTCAACTATGGCTACACCTTC. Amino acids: CASSQEVHLNYGYTF.

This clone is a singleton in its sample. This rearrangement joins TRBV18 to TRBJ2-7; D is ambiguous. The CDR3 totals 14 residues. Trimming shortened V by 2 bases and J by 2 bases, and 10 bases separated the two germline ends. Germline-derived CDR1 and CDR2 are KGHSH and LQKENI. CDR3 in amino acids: CASSPSSTTYEQYF. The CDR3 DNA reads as TGTGCCAGCTCACCATCTTCAACTACCTACGAGCAGTACTTC.

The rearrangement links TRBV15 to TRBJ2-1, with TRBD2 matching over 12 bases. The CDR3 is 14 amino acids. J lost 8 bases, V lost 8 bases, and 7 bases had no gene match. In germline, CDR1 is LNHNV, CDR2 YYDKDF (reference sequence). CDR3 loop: CATHTSGGFDEQFF. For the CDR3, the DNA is TGTGCCACCCACACTAGCGGGGGGTTCGATGAGCAGTTCTTC.

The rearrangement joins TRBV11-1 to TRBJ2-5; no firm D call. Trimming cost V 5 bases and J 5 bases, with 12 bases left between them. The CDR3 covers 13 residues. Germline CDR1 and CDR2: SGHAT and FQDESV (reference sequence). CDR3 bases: TGTGCCAGCAGCGCCACGATGCGGGAGACCCAGTACTTC. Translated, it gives CASSATMRETQYF.

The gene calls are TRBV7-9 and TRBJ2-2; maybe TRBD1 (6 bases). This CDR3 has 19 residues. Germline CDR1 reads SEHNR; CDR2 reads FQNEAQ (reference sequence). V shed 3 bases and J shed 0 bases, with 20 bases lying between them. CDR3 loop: CASSFPRVGHPANTGELFF. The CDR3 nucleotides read TGTGCCAGCAGCTTTCCGAGGGTGGGACACCCCGCGAACACCGGGGAGCTGTTTTTT.

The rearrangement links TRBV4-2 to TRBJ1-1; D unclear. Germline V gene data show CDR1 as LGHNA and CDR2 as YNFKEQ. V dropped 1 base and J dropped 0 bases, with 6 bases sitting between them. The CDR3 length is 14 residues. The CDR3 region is CASSQGSLNTEAFF. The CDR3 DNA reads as TGTGCCAGCAGCCAAGGGTCCCTGAACACTGAAGCTTTCTTT.

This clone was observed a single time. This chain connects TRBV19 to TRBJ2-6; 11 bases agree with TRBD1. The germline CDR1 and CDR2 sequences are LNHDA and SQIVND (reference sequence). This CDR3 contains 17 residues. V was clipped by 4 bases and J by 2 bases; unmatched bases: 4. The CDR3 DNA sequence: TGTGCCAGTAGTACGGACAGGGGGCTAGCTGGGGCCAACGTCCTGACTTTC. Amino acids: CASSTDRGLAGANVLTF.

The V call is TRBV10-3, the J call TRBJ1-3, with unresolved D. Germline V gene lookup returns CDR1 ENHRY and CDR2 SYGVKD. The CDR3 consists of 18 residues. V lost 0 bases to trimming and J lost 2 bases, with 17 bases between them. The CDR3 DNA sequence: TGTGCCATCAGTGAGTCCCGAGGTATTCGGGGAACTGGAAACACCATATATTTT. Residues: CAISESRGIRGTGNTIYF.

DNA for the CDR3: TGTGCCAGCAGCCCTGTTAGTGGGGGATATAGCTATGGCTACACCTTC. It translates to CASSPVSGGYSYGYTF. The chain employs TRBV5-6 and TRBJ1-2; a weak D match, TRBD1 (5 bases). Trimming cost V 4 bases and J 4 bases, with 20 bases left between them. The CDR3 loop spans 16 amino acids. CDR1 is SGHDT and CDR2 is YYEEEE in the germline V gene. The whole variable domain, filled in from reference TRBV5-6 and TRBJ1-2, reads DAGVTQSPTHLIKTRGQQVTLRCSPKSGHDTVSWYQQALGQGPQFIFQYYEEEERQRGNFPDRFSGHQFPNYSSELNVNALLLGDSALYLCASSPVSGGYSYGYTFGSGTRLTVV.

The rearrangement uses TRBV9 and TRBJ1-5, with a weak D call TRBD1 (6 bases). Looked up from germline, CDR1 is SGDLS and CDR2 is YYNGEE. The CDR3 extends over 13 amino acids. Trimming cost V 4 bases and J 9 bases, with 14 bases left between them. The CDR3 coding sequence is TGTGCCAGCAGCCCCCAGGGGTTTTGGCCCCAGCATTTT. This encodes CASSPQGFWPQHF. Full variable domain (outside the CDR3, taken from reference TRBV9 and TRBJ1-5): DSGVTQTPKHLITATGQRVTLRCSPRSGDLSVYWYQQSLDQGLQFLIQYYNGEERAKGNILERFSAQQFPDLHSELNLSSLELGDSALYFCASSPQGFWPQHFGDGTRLSIL.

In DNA, the CDR3 is TGTGCCAGCAGGGGACTAGCACAGAGCACAGATACGCAGTATTTT. This gives the protein CASRGLAQSTDTQYF. The rearrangement uses TRBV2 and TRBJ2-3; 9 bases fit TRBD2. V gave up 6 bases and J gave up 0 bases; unmatched junction bases: 4. This CDR3 has 15 amino acids. Germline CDR1 SNHLY, CDR2 FYNNEI.

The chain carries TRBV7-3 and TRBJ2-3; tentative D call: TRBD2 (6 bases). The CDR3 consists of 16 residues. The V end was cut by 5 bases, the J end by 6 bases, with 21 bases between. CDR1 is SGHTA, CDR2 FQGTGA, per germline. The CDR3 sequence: CASSPRLVRERDTQYF. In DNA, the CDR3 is TGTGCCAGCAGCCCCCGACTAGTCCGGGAGAGGGATACGCAGTATTTT.

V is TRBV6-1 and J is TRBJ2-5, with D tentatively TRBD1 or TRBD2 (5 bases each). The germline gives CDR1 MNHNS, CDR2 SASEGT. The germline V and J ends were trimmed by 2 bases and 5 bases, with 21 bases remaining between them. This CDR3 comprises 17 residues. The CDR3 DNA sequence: TGTGCCAGCAGTGAATCTAAGTCGGGACCCACCAGGGAGACCCAGTACTTC. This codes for CASSESKSGPTRETQYF.